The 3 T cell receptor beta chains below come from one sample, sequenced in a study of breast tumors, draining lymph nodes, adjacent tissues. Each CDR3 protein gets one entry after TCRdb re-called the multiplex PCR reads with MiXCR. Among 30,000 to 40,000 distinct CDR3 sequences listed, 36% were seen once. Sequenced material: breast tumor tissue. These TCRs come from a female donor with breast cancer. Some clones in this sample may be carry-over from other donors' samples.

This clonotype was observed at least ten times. The CDR3 loop reads CASSQDRGETQYF. DNA for the CDR3: TGTGCCAGCAGCCAAGACAGGGGAGAGACCCAGTACTTC. This rearrangement joins TRBV7-8 to TRBJ2-5, with TRBD1 matching over 8 bases. Looked up from germline, CDR1 is SGHVS and CDR2 is FQNEAQ. There are 13 residues in the CDR3. The J segment lost 4 bases and the V segment lost 5 bases, leaving 3 bases of the junction unmatched. Full variable domain (outside the CDR3, taken from reference TRBV7-8 and TRBJ2-5): GAGVSQSPRYKVAKRGQDVALRCDPISGHVSLFWYQQALGQGPEFLTYFQNEAQLDKSGLPSDRFFAERPEGSVSTLKIQRTQQEDSAVYLCASSQDRGETQYFGPGTRLLVL.

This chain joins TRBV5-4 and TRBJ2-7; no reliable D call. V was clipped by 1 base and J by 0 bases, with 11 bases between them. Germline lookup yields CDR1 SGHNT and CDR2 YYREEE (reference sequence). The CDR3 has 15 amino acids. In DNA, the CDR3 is TGTGCCAGCAGCTTGAGGGATAGGAGCTCCTACGAGCAGTACTTC. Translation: CASSLRDRSSYEQYF.

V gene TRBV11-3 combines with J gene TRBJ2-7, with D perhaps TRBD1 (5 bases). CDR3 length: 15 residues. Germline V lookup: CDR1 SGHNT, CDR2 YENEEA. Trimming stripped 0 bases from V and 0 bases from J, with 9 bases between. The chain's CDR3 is CASSLEDTTSYEQYF. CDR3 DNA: TGTGCCAGCAGCTTAGAGGACACTACCTCCTACGAGCAGTACTTC.